This T cell receptor (beta chain) emerged from a study of regulatory T cells. Study observations and caveats: Hydrophobic residues at CDR3 positions 6 and 7 were enriched in conventional CD4+ T cells of CD3G-deficient patients. Skewed V and J usage and few unique V-J pairs marked patient repertoires, most in Tregs.

This clone was seen more than once but under ten times. What it recognizes is unknown. This CDR3 contains 15 residues. Deletions cut 3 bases from V and 2 bases from J, with 12 bases between. Germline V lookup: CDR1 LNHDA, CDR2 SQIVND (reference sequence). Primers: 52 TRBV forward and 13 TRBJ reverse. TCRdb's table, derived via immunoSEQ multiplex PCR, lists solely in-frame clones and lacks some. In the table there are over 35,000 clones, around 89% of which are singletons. Sequences were obtained from conventional CD4+ T cells sorted from blood. The chain has TRBV19 and TRBJ2-3, with a possible D match to TRBD2 (6 bases). The clonotype comes from a person under 35 with CD3G deficiency. The CDR3 reads CASSMEGRPTDTQYF. CDR3 nucleotides: TGTGCCAGTAGTATGGAGGGTCGGCCCACAGATACGCAGTATTTT.